This T cell receptor beta chain was recovered during a study of blood T cell repertoires in COVID-19. Looked up from germline, CDR1 is LNHDA and CDR2 is SQIVND (reference sequence). Trimming pared 9 bases from V and 0 bases from J, leaving 15 bases between. The CDR3 is 15 amino acids. TCRdb's table, derived via immunoSEQ multiplex PCR, lists solely in-frame clones and lacks some. The sample has more than 200,000 clones, around 87% seen once. This receptor was obtained from a woman in her thirties with acute COVID-19. V is TRBV19 and J is TRBJ1-5; unclear D gene. Specimen: PBMCs or T cells enriched from blood (not recorded which). The chain's CDR3 is CASFGGSYSNQPQHF. In DNA, the CDR3 is TGTGCCAGCTTCGGCGGATCTTATAGCAATCAGCCCCAGCATTTT.